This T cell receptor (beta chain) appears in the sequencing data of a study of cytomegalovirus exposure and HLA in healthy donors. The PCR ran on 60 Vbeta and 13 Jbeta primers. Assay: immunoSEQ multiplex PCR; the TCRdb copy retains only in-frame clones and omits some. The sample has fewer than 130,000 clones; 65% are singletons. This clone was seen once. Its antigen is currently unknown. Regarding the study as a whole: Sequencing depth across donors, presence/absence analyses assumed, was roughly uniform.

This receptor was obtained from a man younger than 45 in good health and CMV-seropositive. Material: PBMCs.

CDR3 protein: CASSSMGPYNEQFF. CDR3 nucleotide sequence: TGTGCCAGTAGCTCGATGGGCCCCTACAATGAGCAGTTCTTC. The rearrangement joins TRBV19 to TRBJ2-1; no firm D call. The ends were cut back, 6 bases at V and 2 bases at J, with 11 bases in the middle. The CDR3 extends over 14 amino acids. Germline V CDR1 and CDR2: LNHDA, SQIVND (reference sequence).